The 6 T cell receptor beta chains below were found in one sample sequenced in a study of T-cell reconstitution after alpha-beta-depleted transplantation in children. Library preparation (for TCRbeta) was performed with unique molecular identifiers. One entry per CDR3 protein, called by TCRdb with MiXCR from the PCR reads. The sample holds approximately 490,000 distinct CDR3 sequences; under 12% are singletons and the top ten take around 2.2%. This specimen was PBMCs, taken before TCRalphabeta/CD19-depleted stem cell transplant. Every receptor here comes from a child aged 2 to 15 with inherited bone marrow failure, due to receive a stem cell transplant.

This clonotype was counted at least ten times. This rearrangement joins TRBV7-9 to TRBJ2-7; the D call may be TRBD1 or TRBD2 (5 bases each). The CDR3 totals 14 residues. The germline V gene encodes CDR1 SEHNR and CDR2 FQNEAQ (reference sequence). The V end lost 5 bases, the J end lost 2 bases, and 13 bases lay between the germline ends. CDR3 sequence (DNA): TGTGCCAGCAGCGTACGGGGCTCGGCCTACGAGCAGTACTTC. Translating it yields CASSVRGSAYEQYF.

The table lists this clonotype with many counts. V gene TRBV18 combines with J gene TRBJ2-7, with unresolved D. V was pared by 1 base and J by 3 bases, with 7 bases between. The CDR3 runs 13 residues. Per the germline V gene, CDR1 is KGHSH and CDR2 is LQKENI. This chain's CDR3 is CASSPHRDYEQYF. The DNA for the CDR3 is TGTGCCAGCTCACCACACAGAGACTACGAGCAGTACTTC. Full variable domain (remainder filled in from reference TRBV18 and TRBJ2-7): NAGVMQNPRHLVRRRGQEARLRCSPMKGHSHVYWYRQLPEEGLKFMVYLQKENIIDESGMPKERFSAEFPKEGPSILRIQQVVRGDSAAYFCASSPHRDYEQYFGPGTRLTVT.

In this sample, this clonotype turned up many times. CDR3: CASSSRTQGGNEQYF. The CDR3 coding sequence is TGTGCCAGCAGTTCCCGAACACAAGGGGGGAACGAGCAGTACTTC. The chain combines TRBV12-3 or TRBV12-4 with TRBJ2-7; either TRBD1 or TRBD2 may supply D (6 bases each). The V and J ends lost 4 bases and 5 bases respectively, with 18 bases between them. The CDR3 has 15 residues.

This clonotype was counted at least ten times. The V gene is TRBV12-3 or TRBV12-4, the J gene TRBJ2-3; TRBD2 matches 10 bases. This CDR3 region has 17 residues. The ends lost 4 bases at V and 1 base at J; junction bases unmatched: 8. The CDR3 DNA sequence: TGTGCCAGCAGTTCCCTCCTAGCGGGAGAAGGCACAGATACGCAGTATTTT. This sequence encodes CASSSLLAGEGTDTQYF.

Ten or more counts support this clonotype. The CDR3 DNA reads TGTGCCAGCAGCACTAGCGGGATCTTTTATACGCAGTATTTT. Translating gives CASSTSGIFYTQYF. This sequence joins TRBV5-6 and TRBJ2-3, with TRBD2 identical over 10 bases. There are 14 residues in the CDR3. The junction had 6 bases not matched to a gene; V was cut back by 4 bases and J by 7 bases. From germline, CDR1 is SGHDT and CDR2 YYEEEE.

In its sample, this clonotype was seen many times. The chain links TRBV27 to TRBJ2-1, with no clear D. The ends were cut back, 2 bases at V and 6 bases at J, with 20 bases in the middle. CDR3 length: 17 residues. Germline CDR1 MNHEY, CDR2 SMNVEV (reference sequence). The CDR3 reads CASSLETPYGFGNEQFF. The CDR3 coding sequence is TGTGCCAGCAGTTTAGAGACTCCTTACGGGTTCGGCAATGAGCAGTTCTTC.